The clone carrying this T cell receptor beta chain appeared a single time. Antigen: not known. Measured with immunoSEQ multiplex PCR; TCRdb has only the in-frame clones, and not every one. The sample consists of under 90,000 clones, approximately 86% of them appearing once. The data are from a study of OX40 agonist ivuxolimab in advanced cancers. The wider study: The study enrolled dose-escalation patients with hepatocellular carcinoma, melanoma, renal cell or head and neck cancer. Two patients with cutaneous melanoma and one with hepatocellular carcinoma, three in total, showed partial responses. Study-level results: Antigens targeted by the expanded peripheral T cells were not determined. There were, on average, more expanded clones in CD8+ T cells than in CD4+.

The ends lost 2 bases at V and 0 bases at J; junction bases unmatched: 5. The CDR3 sequence is 16 residues long. CDR1 and CDR2 from the germline V gene are MNHNY and SVGAGI (reference sequence). The TCR comes from an adult with an advanced solid tumor such as melanoma, head and neck, liver or kidney cancer. Sequences were derived from CD4+ or CD8+ T cells sorted from blood, sampled in a trial of the OX40 agonist ivuxolimab. The gene calls are TRBV6-6 and TRBJ2-7; 9 positions agree with TRBD2. The CDR3 protein is CASSYARLADSYEQYF. Written as DNA, the CDR3 is TGTGCCAGCAGTTACGCTAGACTAGCGGACTCCTACGAGCAGTACTTC.